The 4 T cell receptor beta chains in this list originate from one sample, sequenced in a study of blood T cell repertoires in COVID-19. Assay used: immunoSEQ multiplex PCR; TCRdb lists only in-frame clones, some missing. The data hold 70,000 or so clones, with about nine tenths observed a single time. Material: peripheral blood. The receptors were gathered from a woman younger than 30 with acute or convalescent COVID-19.

This chain joins TRBV30 and TRBJ2-5, with 7 bases that match TRBD2. Trimming cost V 1 base and J 5 bases; bases outside gene matches: 7. The CDR3 extends over 14 amino acids. The germline V gene encodes CDR1 GTSNPN and CDR2 SVGIG (reference sequence). CDR3 nucleotide sequence: TGTGCCTGGAGTGCGGGCGTCGGGGGGGAGACCCAGTACTTC. It is translated as CAWSAGVGGETQYF.

J is TRBJ1-1 and V is TRBV27; maybe TRBD1 (5 bases). The V gene lost 2 bases and the J gene lost 4 bases, with 17 bases spanning the gap. Germline V gene lookup returns CDR1 MNHEY and CDR2 SMNVEV (reference sequence). There are 16 residues in the CDR3. The CDR3 DNA is TGTGCCAGCAGTTTACGGGGGGGGACGAGCCGCACTGAAGCTTTCTTT. It encodes CASSLRGGTSRTEAFF.

The rearrangement links TRBV27 to TRBJ2-2; D gene unclear. Germline-derived CDR1 and CDR2 are MNHEY and SMNVEV (reference sequence). The CDR3 runs to 14 residues. V lost 1 base and J 5 bases, leaving 8 bases between the germline ends. The chain's CDR3 is CASSLYGSTGELFF. CDR3 DNA sequence: TGTGCCAGCAGTTTATACGGTTCGACCGGGGAGCTGTTTTTT.

V gene TRBV5-1 combines with J gene TRBJ1-4; 9 nucleotides line up with TRBD1. Germline CDR1 reads SGHRS; CDR2 reads YFSETQ. The CDR3 contains 16 residues. J lost 4 bases, V lost 3 bases, and 7 bases had no gene match. CDR3 protein: CASSSEGTGNNEKLFF. DNA of the CDR3: TGCGCCAGCAGCTCGGAGGGGACAGGGAATAATGAAAAACTGTTTTTT.